The sequence of this T cell receptor (beta chain) was determined in a study of blood T cell repertoires in COVID-19. Study background: Italy, Spain and the United States were the sources of the convalescent and acute COVID-19 samples. Sample material is recorded as cDNA or gDNA derived from T cells, B-cell-depleted T cells, or PBMCs.

The CDR3 is 15 residues long. CDR1 and CDR2 from the germline V gene are SEHNR and FQNEAQ (reference sequence). Trimming left V 1 base short and J 2 bases short, with 9 bases between. Per the authors' pipeline: Cell counts per sample came from amplifying reference gene primers. Clones were sequenced by immunoSEQ multiplex PCR, and TCRdb holds only the in-frame ones, with some missing. The V and J calls and the clone size are those of that table, but D and trimming were determined from the DNA. This sample has 80,000 or so clones, with under 85% found just once. Sample: peripheral blood. The TCR sequence derives from a human donor in a cohort sampled during active COVID-19. The chain employs TRBV7-9 and TRBJ2-1, with a tentative D call TRBD2 (6 bases). CDR3 residues: CASSLDSGPYNEQFF. The CDR3 DNA reads TGTGCCAGCAGCTTAGATAGCGGCCCCTACAATGAGCAGTTCTTC. The full variable domain, completed using reference TRBV7-9 and TRBJ2-1, is DTGVSQNPRHKITKRGQNVTFRCDPISEHNRLYWYRQTLGQGPEFLTYFQNEAQLEKSRLLSDRFSAERPKGSFSTLEIQRTEQGDSAMYLCASSLDSGPYNEQFFGPGTRLTVL.